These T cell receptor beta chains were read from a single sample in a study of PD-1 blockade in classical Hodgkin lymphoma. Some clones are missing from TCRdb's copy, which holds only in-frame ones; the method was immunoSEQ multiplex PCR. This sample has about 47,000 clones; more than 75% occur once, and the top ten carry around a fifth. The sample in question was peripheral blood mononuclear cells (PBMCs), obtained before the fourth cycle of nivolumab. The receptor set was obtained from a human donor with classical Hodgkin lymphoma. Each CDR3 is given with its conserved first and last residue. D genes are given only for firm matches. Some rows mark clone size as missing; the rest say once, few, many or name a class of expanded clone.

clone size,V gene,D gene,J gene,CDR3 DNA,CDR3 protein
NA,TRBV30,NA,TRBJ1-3,TGTGCCTGGAGTAGGGACACCAACTCTGGAAACACCATATATTTT,CAWSRDTNSGNTIYF
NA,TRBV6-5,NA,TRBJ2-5,TGTGCCAGCACTCCTCGTCGGGGGTACCAAGAGACCCAGTACTTC,CASTPRRGYQETQYF
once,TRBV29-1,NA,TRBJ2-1,TGCAGCGTTGTTCAGGTTTCCTCCTACAATGAGCAGTTCTTC,CSVVQVSSYNEQFF
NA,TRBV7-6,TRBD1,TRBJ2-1,TGTGCCAGCAGCCCAAATAGTGGACAGGTGGATAATGAGCAGTTCTTC,CASSPNSGQVDNEQFF
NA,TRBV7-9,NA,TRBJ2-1,TGTGCCAGCAGCTTACAGGGTACTGGGAATGAGCAGTTCTTC,CASSLQGTGNEQFF
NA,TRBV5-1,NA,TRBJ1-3,TGCGCCAGCAGCTTGAATAACGGTGGCTCTGGAAACACCATATATTTT,CASSLNNGGSGNTIYF
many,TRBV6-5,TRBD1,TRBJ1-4,TGTGCCAGCAGTGGGACAGGGACAACTAATGAAAAACTGTTTTTT,CASSGTGTTNEKLFF
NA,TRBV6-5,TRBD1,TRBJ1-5,TGTGCCAGCAGTTATTCCCGGACAGGGGGCATTCAGCCCCAGCATTTT,CASSYSRTGGIQPQHF
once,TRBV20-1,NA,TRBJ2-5,TGCAGTGCTTGGGCTGAGACCCAGTACTTC,CSAWAETQYF
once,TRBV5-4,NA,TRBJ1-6,TGTGCCAGCAGCCCGGACCCTGCGGCCTCACCCCTCCACTTT,CASSPDPAASPLHF
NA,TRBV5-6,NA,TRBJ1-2,TGTGCCAGCAGCTTTGGGGGGGTCTCGGATGGCTACACCTTC,CASSFGGVSDGYTF
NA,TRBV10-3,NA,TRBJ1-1,TGTGCCATCAGTGATGAGGGTAGCACTGAAGCTTTCTTT,CAISDEGSTEAFF
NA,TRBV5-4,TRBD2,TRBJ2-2,TGTGCCAGCACAGCGGGAGGCACCGGGGAGCTGTTTTTT,CASTAGGTGELFF
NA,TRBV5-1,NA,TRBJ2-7,TGCGCCAGCAGCCCGATAGGACTAGGGGGGTACGAGCAGTACTTC,CASSPIGLGGYEQYF
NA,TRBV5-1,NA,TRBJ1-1,TGCGCCAGCAGTTTAGGAATGAACACTGAAGCTTTCTTT,CASSLGMNTEAFF
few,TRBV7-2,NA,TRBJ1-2,TGTGCCAGCAGCTCCGGGACCCCCAATGGCTACACCTTC,CASSSGTPNGYTF
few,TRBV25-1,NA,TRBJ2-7,TGTGCCAGCAGTCAAGGTTACTACTACGAGCAGTACTTC,CASSQGYYYEQYF
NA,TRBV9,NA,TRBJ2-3,TGTGCCAGCAGCGTAGGGGAAGGAGATACGCAGTATTTT,CASSVGEGDTQYF
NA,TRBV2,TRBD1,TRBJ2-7,TGTGCCAGCCGCGGGACAGGGGACCATTTGAACTCCTACGAGCAGTACTTC,CASRGTGDHLNSYEQYF
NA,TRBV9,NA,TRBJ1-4,TGTGCCAGCAGCGTAGGAGGGGATAACGAAAAACTGTTTTTT,CASSVGGDNEKLFF
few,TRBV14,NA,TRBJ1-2,TGTGCCAGCAGCCGGGGGGGCTGGGATGGCTACACCTTC,CASSRGGWDGYTF
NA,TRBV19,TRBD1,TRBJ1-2,TGTGCCAGTAGTATAGGTGGGACAGCATATGGCTACACCTTC,CASSIGGTAYGYTF
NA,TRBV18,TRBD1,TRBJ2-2,TGTGCCAGCTCACCTGGCGGAGGGACAGGAACCACCGGGGAGCTGTTTTTT,CASSPGGGTGTTGELFF
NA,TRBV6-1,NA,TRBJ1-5,TGTGCCAGCACAGGTTCGGCAGGGATAAATCAGCCCCAGCATTTT,CASTGSAGINQPQHF